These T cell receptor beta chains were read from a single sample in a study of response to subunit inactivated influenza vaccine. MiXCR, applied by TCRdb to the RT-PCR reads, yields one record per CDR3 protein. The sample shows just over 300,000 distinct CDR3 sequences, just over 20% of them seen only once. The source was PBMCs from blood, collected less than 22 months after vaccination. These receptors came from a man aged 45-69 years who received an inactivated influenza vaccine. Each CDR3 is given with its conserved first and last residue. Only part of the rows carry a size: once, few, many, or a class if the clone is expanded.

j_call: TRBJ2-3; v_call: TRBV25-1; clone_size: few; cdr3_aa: CASSEYDRATDTQYF
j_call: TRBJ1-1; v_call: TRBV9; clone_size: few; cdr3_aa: CASSPGTGFTEAFF
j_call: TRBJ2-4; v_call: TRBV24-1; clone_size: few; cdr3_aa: CATSVRNGGIQYF
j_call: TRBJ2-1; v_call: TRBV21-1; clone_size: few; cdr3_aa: CASSKGRTGAYNEQFF
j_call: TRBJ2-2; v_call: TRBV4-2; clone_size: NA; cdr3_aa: CASSLHTSGGLGAGELFF
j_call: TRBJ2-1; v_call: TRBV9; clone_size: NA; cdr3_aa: CASSVAQGVQFF
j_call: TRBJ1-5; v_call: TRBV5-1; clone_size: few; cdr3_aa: CASSPGEGNGQPQHF
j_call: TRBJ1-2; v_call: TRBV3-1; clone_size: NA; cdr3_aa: CASSLRQGIGYTF
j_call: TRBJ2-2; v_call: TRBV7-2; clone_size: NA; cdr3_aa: CASSLRGIGELFF
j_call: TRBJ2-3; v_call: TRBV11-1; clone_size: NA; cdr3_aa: CASSSLLASGGAEVDAQYF
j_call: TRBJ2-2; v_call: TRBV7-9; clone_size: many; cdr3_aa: CASSKLNTGELFF
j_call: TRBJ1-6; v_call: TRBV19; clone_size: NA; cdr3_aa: CASSIADGRINSPLHF
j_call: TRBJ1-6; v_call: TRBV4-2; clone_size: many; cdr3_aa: CASSQDLVSHYNSPLHF
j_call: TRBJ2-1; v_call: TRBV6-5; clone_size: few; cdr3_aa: CASSSFDEQFF
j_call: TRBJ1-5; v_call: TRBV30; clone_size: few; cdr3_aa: CAWSVVGTQPQHF
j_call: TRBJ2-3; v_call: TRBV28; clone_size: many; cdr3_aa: CASSRLLAGGADTQYF
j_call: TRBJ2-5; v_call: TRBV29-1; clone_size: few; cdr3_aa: CSVDALAGVLGETQYF
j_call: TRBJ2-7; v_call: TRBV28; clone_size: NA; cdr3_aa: CASTLVPGIYEQYF
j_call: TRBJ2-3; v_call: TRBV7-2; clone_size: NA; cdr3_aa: CASSLAGRAARPPDTQYF
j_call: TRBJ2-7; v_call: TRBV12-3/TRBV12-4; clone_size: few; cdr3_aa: CASSFIPYEQYF